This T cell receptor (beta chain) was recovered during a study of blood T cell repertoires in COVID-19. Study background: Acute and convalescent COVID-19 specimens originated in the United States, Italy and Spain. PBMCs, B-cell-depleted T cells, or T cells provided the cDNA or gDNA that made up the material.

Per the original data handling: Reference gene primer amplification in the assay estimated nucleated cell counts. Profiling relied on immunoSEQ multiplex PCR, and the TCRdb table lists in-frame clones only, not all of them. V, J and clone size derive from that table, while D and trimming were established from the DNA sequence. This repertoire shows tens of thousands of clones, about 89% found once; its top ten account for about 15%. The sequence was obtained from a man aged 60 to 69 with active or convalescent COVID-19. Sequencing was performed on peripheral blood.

In nucleotides, the CDR3 is TGTGCCAGCAGCCAAGAGTCTGGCGGGGGCCCGCAGTATTTT. It specifies CASSQESGGGPQYF. The rearrangement uses TRBV3-1 (or the pseudogene TRBV3-2) and TRBJ2-3, with a tentative D call TRBD2 (7 bases). The germline V gene encodes CDR1 LGHDT and CDR2 YNNKEL (reference sequence). CDR3 size: 14 residues. V was cut by 0 bases and J by 10 bases, with 14 bases left in between.